This TCR beta chain was obtained from a study of cytomegalovirus exposure and HLA in healthy donors. Study conclusions and caveats: One later analysis, an examination of the 90 to 150 validation repertoires, found that first-cohort TCR clusters tended to co-occur in them. Most TCR sequences proved rare, with some public TCRs found in many donors.

Only in-frame clones appear in the TCRdb table, and some are missing; sequencing was by immunoSEQ multiplex PCR. The sample has 100,000 to 150,000 clones, nearly 90% seen once. This clone showed up just a few times. What it recognizes is unknown. The CDR3 contains 13 residues. Germline values: CDR1 MDHEN, CDR2 SYDVKM. Trimming took 8 bases from V and 8 from J; bases not matched to a gene: 9. The sequence came from a woman aged 18-29 years in good health and CMV-seronegative. The chain combines TRBV28 with TRBJ1-2; 9 bases match TRBD1. Sample: PBMCs. The CDR3 sequence is CASGRTGVKGYTF. The CDR3 DNA is TGTGCCAGCGGAAGGACAGGGGTGAAGGGCTACACCTTC.